Following are 16 T cell receptor beta chains from one sample sequenced in a study of blood T cell repertoires in COVID-19. Some clones are missing from TCRdb's copy, which holds only in-frame ones; the method was immunoSEQ multiplex PCR. This table holds around 280,000 clones, roughly 89% found once. The specimen was peripheral blood. These TCRs come from a woman in her thirties with COVID-19, enrolled during active disease.

This chain connects TRBV4-1 to TRBJ2-1; 9 bases match TRBD2. Losses at the gene ends were 1 base for V and 7 bases for J; bases not matched to a gene: 11. Germline assignment: CDR1 MGHRA and CDR2 YSYEKL. The CDR3 has 17 amino acids. The CDR3: CASSQGPAGGPGNEQFF. CDR3 in DNA: TGCGCCAGCAGCCAAGGTCCCGCGGGGGGGCCGGGGAATGAGCAGTTCTTC.

This sequence joins TRBV11-1 and TRBJ1-5, with D possibly TRBD1 on 5 matching bases. Per the germline V gene, CDR1 is SGHAT and CDR2 is FQDESV (reference sequence). The CDR3 is 14 amino acids. V was clipped by 5 bases and J by 3 bases, with 11 bases between them. The CDR3 DNA follows: TGTGCCAGCAGCCCCGGACACGTCAATCAGCCCCAGCATTTT. Its translation: CASSPGHVNQPQHF.

The V and J genes are TRBV5-1 and TRBJ1-1; no definite D call. V gave up 3 bases and J gave up 0 bases, with 15 bases separating them. Looked up from germline, CDR1 is SGHRS and CDR2 is YFSETQ. This CDR3 has 16 amino acids. The CDR3 nucleotides read TGCGCCAGCAGCTCTCCTCTCGGGGAATTGAACACTGAAGCTTTCTTT. Its translation: CASSSPLGELNTEAFF.

In this sample, this clone turned up once. The chain combines TRBV15 with TRBJ2-7; 12 bases agree with TRBD2. From germline, CDR1 is LNHNV and CDR2 YYDKDF (reference sequence). This CDR3 comprises 16 residues. V lost 2 bases and J lost 3; bases outside the gene matches: 5. CDR3 loop: CATSRRLAGDLYEQYF. CDR3 sequence (DNA): TGTGCCACCAGCAGACGACTAGCGGGGGACCTCTACGAGCAGTACTTC.

The chain uses TRBV18 and TRBJ2-2; 9 positions agree with TRBD2. There are 15 residues in the CDR3. Looked up from germline, CDR1 is KGHSH and CDR2 is LQKENI. Unmatched junction bases numbered 2, after V lost 2 bases and J lost 4 bases. The CDR3 is CASSPDSGSTGELFF. The CDR3 nucleotides read TGTGCCAGCTCACCAGATAGCGGGAGCACCGGGGAGCTGTTTTTT.

The V and J genes are TRBV2 and TRBJ2-7; 7 positions match TRBD1. Germline CDR1 reads SNHLY; CDR2 reads FYNNEI. The CDR3 runs to 15 residues. V gave up 4 bases and J gave up 1 base; unmatched junction bases: 7. CDR3 region: CASSGDSTISYEQYF. The CDR3 DNA is TGTGCCAGCAGTGGGGACAGCACGATTTCCTACGAGCAGTACTTC.

The chain joins TRBV27 to TRBJ1-5; 7 bases line up with TRBD1. From germline, CDR1 is MNHEY and CDR2 SMNVEV (reference sequence). This CDR3 region has 14 residues. Trimming cost V 5 bases and J 2 bases; bases outside gene matches: 3. CDR3 in DNA: TGTGCCAGCAGTCACAGGGGACGCAATCAGCCCCAGCATTTT. It encodes CASSHRGRNQPQHF.

This chain uses TRBV18 with TRBJ1-1; TRBD1 matches 9 bases. This CDR3 comprises 15 residues. Germline V gives CDR1 KGHSH, CDR2 LQKENI. J lost 10 bases, V lost 1 base, and 10 bases had no gene match. Written as DNA, the CDR3 is TGTGCCAGCTCACCACGGGGACAGGGAATACGGGGAGCTTTCTTT. Translated, it gives CASSPRGQGIRGAFF.

The V and J genes are TRBV27 and TRBJ1-5, with a possible D match to TRBD1 (5 bases). Germline V gene sequence: CDR1 MNHEY, CDR2 SMNVEV (reference sequence). Trimming removed 8 bases from V and 3 bases from J, with 11 bases in between. CDR3 length: 13 amino acids. CDR3 in amino acids: CASGWGVNQPQHF. In DNA, the CDR3 is TGTGCCAGCGGGTGGGGGGTCAATCAGCCCCAGCATTTT.

The J gene is TRBJ2-7, the V gene TRBV21-1; no DNA check was done on the table's D call, TRBD1. TRBV21-1 is a listed pseudogene. This CDR3 comprises 15 residues. The CDR3 nucleotides are TGTGCCAGCAGCAAACACCGGGACAGGGCACGTGAGCAGTACTTC. Translated, it gives CASSKHRDRAREQYF.

V is TRBV5-6 and J is TRBJ2-2; TRBD2 matches at 9 bases. The CDR3 has 16 amino acids. Germline assignment: CDR1 SGHDT and CDR2 YYEEEE. With V trimmed by 7 bases and J by 2 bases, 9 bases remained unmatched. The CDR3 sequence: CASGVAGAFNTGELFF. As DNA, the CDR3 is TGTGCCAGCGGGGTAGCGGGGGCCTTCAACACCGGGGAGCTGTTTTTT.

The chain has TRBV2 and TRBJ1-6; the D gene is possibly TRBD1 (6 bases). The CDR3 sequence is 13 residues long. Trimming took 8 bases from V and 5 from J, leaving 10 bases between them. Germline V gene lookup returns CDR1 SNHLY and CDR2 FYNNEI. The CDR3 here is CASSWTDNSPLHF. The DNA for the CDR3 is TGTGCCAGCTCCTGGACAGATAATTCACCCCTCCACTTT. Filled out from reference TRBV2 and TRBJ1-6, the complete variable domain reads EPEVTQTPSHQVTQMGQEVILRCVPISNHLYFYWYRQILGQKVEFLVSFYNNEISEKSEIFDDQFSVERPDGSNFTLKIRSTKLEDSAMYFCASSWTDNSPLHFGNGTRLTVT.

This chain links TRBV5-4 with TRBJ2-5, with 10 bases that match TRBD1. J was trimmed by 1 base and V by 1 base; bases with no gene match: 4. Germline V gene lookup returns CDR1 SGHNT and CDR2 YYREEE (reference sequence). This CDR3 region has 16 residues. CDR3 nucleotide sequence: TGTGCCAGCAGCTTGTGGACAGGGGGAGGCCAAGAGACCCAGTACTTC. Its translation: CASSLWTGGGQETQYF.

The genes are TRBV30 and TRBJ1-2; no clear D. V dropped 4 bases and J dropped 0 bases, with 9 bases sitting between them. This CDR3 is built from 13 residues. Per the germline V gene, CDR1 is GTSNPN and CDR2 is SVGIG (reference sequence). CDR3 DNA: TGTGCCTGGACCACATTACCTAACTATGGCTACACCTTC. Its protein product is CAWTTLPNYGYTF.

The CDR3 DNA reads as TGCGCCAGCAGTGAGGCGGACAGGATGAACGAGCAGTACTTC. Its translation: CASSEADRMNEQYF. V is TRBV10-2 and J is TRBJ2-7; 7 bases agree with TRBD1. Germline V gene lookup returns CDR1 WSHSY and CDR2 SAAADI. The CDR3 loop spans 14 amino acids. V gave up 2 bases and J gave up 5 bases; unmatched junction bases: 6.

The chain combines TRBV6-6 with TRBJ1-2, with unresolved D. This CDR3 has 14 amino acids. The germline V gene encodes CDR1 MNHNY and CDR2 SVGAGI (reference sequence). With 5 bases removed from V and 8 bases from J, the gap between germline ends came to 18 bases. The CDR3 region is CASSRTLPGDGYTF. The DNA of the CDR3 is TGTGCCAGCAGTCGAACACTTCCCGGAGACGGCTACACCTTC.